The 12 T cell receptor beta chains reported below all come from one sample, sequenced in a study of Graves' ophthalmopathy and Graves' hyperthyroidism. RNA transcripts provided the template for amplifying TCR beta CDR3 regions. An initial RT-PCR round employing HTBI primers preceded a second-round multiplex PCR. TCRdb independently ran MiXCR on the multiplex PCR reads; one entry per CDR3 protein. The sample yields approximately 500,000 distinct CDR3 sequences, roughly 14% seen once. The sample taken for sequencing was blood. The receptors were sampled from a woman in her twenties or thirties with Graves' ophthalmopathy.

Worth noting for this clonotype: A read error may be the cause here, since a much bigger clone is one base away. The rearrangement links TRBV10-3 to TRBJ2-3, with D uncertain. CDR1 and CDR2 from the germline V gene are ENHRY and SYGVKD. V shed 0 bases and J shed 3 bases, with 4 bases lying between them. The CDR3 contains 13 residues. The chain's CDR3 is CAISESDTDTQYF. The DNA for the CDR3 is TGTGCCATCAGTGAGTCGGATACAGATACGCAGTATTTT.

Ten or more counts support this clonotype. V gene TRBV20-1 combines with J gene TRBJ2-7; TRBD2 matches 10 bases. Germline V CDR1 and CDR2: DFQATT, SNEGSKA (reference sequence). This CDR3 comprises 16 residues. V lost 2 bases, J lost 2 bases, and 9 bases stayed unmatched. CDR3 coding DNA: TGCAGTGCTAGAAGATACGGACTAGCGGAGACCTACGAGCAGTACTTC. Translated, it gives CSARRYGLAETYEQYF.

This clonotype was found many times. This chain connects TRBV10-3 to TRBJ1-6; no reliable D call. This CDR3 has 14 amino acids. Trimming left V 6 bases short and J 8 bases short, with 14 bases between. Germline V gives CDR1 ENHRY, CDR2 SYGVKD. CDR3 bases: TGTGCCATCAGACCGAAGGGATTAGATTCACCCCTCCACTTT. It is translated as CAIRPKGLDSPLHF.

This clonotype has ten or more counts. The genes are TRBV12-3 or TRBV12-4 and TRBJ2-7; 7 bases are shared with TRBD1. V trimming: 7 bases; J trimming: 6 bases; junction bases outside the gene matches: 12. The CDR3 is 14 residues long. CDR3 loop: CASTSPTGSCEQYF. The CDR3 DNA reads as TGTGCCAGCACCTCCCCGACAGGGTCGTGCGAGCAGTACTTC.

This clonotype showed up many times. The chain has TRBV29-1 and TRBJ1-1, with a tentative D call TRBD1 (6 bases). The germline CDR1 and CDR2 sequences are SQVTM and ANQGSEA. Trimming removed 3 bases from V and 3 bases from J, with 11 bases in between. The CDR3 consists of 13 residues. This CDR3 reads CSVDGGHYTEAFF. The CDR3 DNA follows: TGCAGCGTTGACGGGGGGCACTACACTGAAGCTTTCTTT.

This clonotype occurred a few times. Just one base apart from a much larger clone, this may be a read error. The rearrangement links TRBV30 to TRBJ1-1; unclear D gene. This CDR3 contains 12 residues. From germline, CDR1 is GTSNPN and CDR2 SVGIG (reference sequence). CDR3 DNA: TGTGCCTGGCGCCCCGAGGAAACTGAAGCTTGCTTT. Its protein product is CAWRPEETEACF.

This clonotype was detected many times. This chain uses TRBV7-9 with TRBJ2-5; 7 bases line up with TRBD1. The length of the CDR3 is 12 residues. The V and J ends lost 5 bases and 7 bases, in that order; junction bases with no gene match: 4. The germline V gene encodes CDR1 SEHNR and CDR2 FQNEAQ (reference sequence). CDR3 nucleotide sequence: TGTGCCAGCAGCGCTGGGGACAGGACCCAGTACTTC. Its translation is CASSAGDRTQYF.

Details on this clonotype: Given the absence of the conserved phenylalanine or tryptophan at the CDR3 end, a read error is likely. The rearrangement uses TRBV6-1 and TRBJ1-1; D unclear. Germline CDR1 is MNHNS and CDR2 is SASEGT. Deletions cut 10 bases from V and 0 bases from J, with 9 bases between. The CDR3 has 12 amino acids. In DNA form, the CDR3 reads TGTGCCACCAGAGACCTGAACACTGAAGCTTTCCTT. It yields the protein CATRDLNTEAFL.

J is TRBJ2-7 and V is TRBV5-1; 11 bases fit TRBD2. The CDR3 extends over 16 amino acids. Germline V gene lookup returns CDR1 SGHRS and CDR2 YFSETQ. Losses at the gene ends were 4 bases for V and 2 bases for J; bases not matched to a gene: 8. In nucleotides, the CDR3 is TGCGCCAGCAGCATCGGGCTAGCGGGGGGTACCTACGAGCAGTACTTC. This codes for CASSIGLAGGTYEQYF.

The table lists this clonotype with a few counts. This chain links TRBV7-9 with TRBJ1-5; D is uncertain. The CDR3 extends over 13 amino acids. The germline CDR1 and CDR2 sequences are SEHNR and FQNEAQ (reference sequence). The ends were cut back, 3 bases at V and 7 bases at J, with 10 bases in the middle. This chain's CDR3 is CASSFAGAQPQHF. CDR3 nucleotides: TGTGCCAGCAGCTTTGCAGGCGCCCAGCCCCAGCATTTT.

This clonotype was recorded many times. V and J are TRBV10-3 and TRBJ1-2, with TRBD1 matching over 8 bases. Germline V gives CDR1 ENHRY, CDR2 SYGVKD. The trim removed 8 bases at V and 6 bases at J, leaving 20 bases unmatched. The CDR3 runs 17 residues. The CDR3 here is CAISNSTSRGRGNGYTF. The DNA for the CDR3 is TGTGCCATCTCCAACTCTACCAGCAGGGGGCGCGGCAATGGCTACACCTTC.

This clonotype was counted many times. The chain employs TRBV27 and TRBJ1-6; 8 bases are a match to TRBD1. The CDR3 length is 15 residues. With 1 base clipped from V and 10 bases from J, the junction kept 6 bases outside the gene matches. Germline CDR1 MNHEY, CDR2 SMNVEV (reference sequence). CDR3 region: CASSLLDRVSSPLHF. In DNA form, the CDR3 reads TGTGCCAGCAGTTTATTGGACAGGGTTTCATCACCCCTCCACTTT.